One sample yielded the 25 T cell receptor beta chains listed below, sequenced in a study of blood T cell repertoires in COVID-19. Some clones are missing from TCRdb's copy, which holds only in-frame ones; the method was immunoSEQ multiplex PCR. The sample includes about 240,000 clones, nearly 95% of them seen just once. The sequencing input was peripheral blood. Receptors were obtained from a man aged 25 to 45 with COVID-19, enrolled during active disease.

The chain couples TRBV30 to TRBJ1-4; D remains unclear. CDR1 is GTSNPN, CDR2 SVGIG, per germline (reference sequence). The CDR3 is 16 amino acids. V shed 2 bases and J shed 5 bases, with 18 bases lying between them. The CDR3 DNA is TGTGCCTGGAGTCCGGTCTCCGGGATTCTCAATGAAAAACTGTTTTTT. Its translation is CAWSPVSGILNEKLFF.

The gene calls are TRBV7-9 and TRBJ1-4, with D perhaps matching TRBD1 (6 bases). The CDR3 sequence is 15 residues long. The germline CDR1 and CDR2 sequences are SEHNR and FQNEAQ (reference sequence). The V and J ends lost 5 bases and 2 bases respectively, with 12 bases between them. The CDR3 reads CASSPSTGTNEKLFF. CDR3 DNA sequence: TGTGCCAGCAGCCCGAGTACAGGGACTAATGAAAAACTGTTTTTT. Together with reference TRBV7-9 and TRBJ1-4, the CDR3 gives the full variable domain: DTGVSQNPRHKITKRGQNVTFRCDPISEHNRLYWYRQTLGQGPEFLTYFQNEAQLEKSRLLSDRFSAERPKGSFSTLEIQRTEQGDSAMYLCASSPSTGTNEKLFFGSGTQLSVL.

The chain links TRBV5-4 to TRBJ2-5, with D hard to call. The CDR3 spans 13 residues. CDR1 and CDR2 (germline): SGHNT, YYREEE (reference sequence). The V end lost 0 bases, the J end lost 2 bases, and 5 bases lay between the germline ends. CDR3 loop: CASSLDRQETQYF. The CDR3 bases are TGTGCCAGCAGCTTGGACAGACAAGAGACCCAGTACTTC.

The V gene is TRBV13, the J gene TRBJ1-4; D gene unclear. The ends were cut back, 2 bases at V and 4 bases at J, with 11 bases in the middle. The V gene's germline CDR1 is PRHDT and CDR2 FYEKMQ (reference sequence). This CDR3 spans 15 amino acids. The CDR3: CASSLKREYNEKLFF. For the CDR3, the DNA is TGTGCCAGCAGCTTAAAGAGGGAATATAATGAAAAACTGTTTTTT.

The chain combines TRBV11-2 with TRBJ2-1; a possible D gene is TRBD2 (6 bases). The CDR3 runs 15 residues. V shed 5 bases and J shed 4 bases, with 15 bases lying between them. The germline V gene has CDR1 SGHAT and CDR2 FQNNGV. The CDR3 sequence is CASSPTTAGYNEQFF. CDR3 bases: TGTGCCAGCAGCCCCACAACCGCGGGGTACAATGAGCAGTTCTTC.

The rearrangement uses TRBV24-1 and TRBJ2-3; 8 nucleotides line up with TRBD1. The CDR3 has 15 residues. Germline assignment: CDR1 KGHDR and CDR2 SFDVKD. The junction had 9 bases not matched to a gene; V was cut back by 6 bases and J by 5 bases. The CDR3 DNA follows: TGTGCCACCAGTAGAGAGTCAGGGGGCAAAGATACGCAGTATTTT. Amino acids: CATSRESGGKDTQYF.

This CDR3 is CASSSSYKGAGQPQHF. The CDR3 DNA is TGTGCCAGCAGTTCATCTTACAAGGGGGCCGGGCAGCCCCAGCATTTT. The V gene is TRBV6-8, the J gene TRBJ1-5, with 7 positions matching TRBD1. The length of the CDR3 is 16 residues. V trimming: 4 bases; J trimming: 7 bases; junction bases outside the gene matches: 13. From germline, CDR1 is MNHGY and CDR2 SAAAGT.

CDR3 nucleotide sequence: TGCAGCGTTGGAGCTAGCGGCCAAGAGACCCAGTACTTC. Translating gives CSVGASGQETQYF. The chain uses TRBV29-1 and TRBJ2-5, with 7 bases matching TRBD2. The germline CDR1 and CDR2 sequences are SQVTM and ANQGSEA. J lost 1 base, V lost 4 bases, and 3 bases had no gene match. The CDR3 has 13 residues.

The chain recombines TRBV5-1 with TRBJ1-1; no clear D. Germline V lookup: CDR1 SGHRS, CDR2 YFSETQ. The germline V and J ends were trimmed by 4 bases and 0 bases, with 10 bases remaining between them. The CDR3 has 14 amino acids. The DNA for the CDR3 is TGCGCCAGCAGCCCTGGCGGGATGAACACTGAAGCTTTCTTT. It is translated as CASSPGGMNTEAFF.

This chain uses TRBV6-2 or TRBV6-3 with TRBJ2-3; 8 nucleotides agree with TRBD2. Germline V CDR1 and CDR2: MNHEY, SVGEGT. The CDR3 is 16 amino acids. The V and J ends lost 5 bases and 5 bases, in that order; junction bases with no gene match: 12. The CDR3 loop is CASSLGLVGFRDTQYF. DNA of the CDR3: TGTGCCAGCAGTCTGGGACTAGTGGGGTTCCGAGATACGCAGTATTTT.

The chain carries TRBV27 and TRBJ2-7; D is perhaps TRBD2 (6 bases). Germline-derived CDR1 and CDR2 are MNHEY and SMNVEV (reference sequence). This CDR3 contains 12 residues. V was clipped by 6 bases and J by 4 bases, with 10 bases between them. The CDR3: CASSHGGYEQYF. For the CDR3, the DNA is TGTGCCAGCAGCCACGGGGGATACGAGCAGTACTTC.

The chain links TRBV18 to TRBJ2-7; 13 positions match TRBD2. J was trimmed by 3 bases and V by 2 bases; bases with no gene match: 7. The V gene's germline CDR1 is KGHSH and CDR2 LQKENI. CDR3 size: 17 residues. The CDR3 spells CASSPIGLAGANYEQYF. CDR3 in DNA: TGTGCCAGCTCACCAATCGGACTAGCGGGGGCTAACTACGAGCAGTACTTC.

V is TRBV19 and J is TRBJ1-2; 8 positions match TRBD1. Germline trimming cut 2 bases from V and 2 bases from J; bases unmatched to any gene: 4. The CDR3 consists of 15 residues. The germline gives CDR1 LNHDA, CDR2 SQIVND (reference sequence). CDR3 sequence reads: CASSISYRGNYGYTF. The DNA for the CDR3 is TGTGCCAGTAGTATAAGCTACAGGGGGAACTATGGCTACACCTTC.

This clone has a single count. The J gene is TRBJ2-1, the V gene TRBV10-3; 8 bases agree with TRBD2. The V segment lost 5 bases and the J segment 8 bases; nucleotides outside the gene matches: 11. Germline V gene data show CDR1 as ENHRY and CDR2 as SYGVKD. The CDR3 spans 15 residues. CDR3 protein: CAISSTSGATDEQFF. DNA for the CDR3: TGTGCCATCAGTAGCACTAGCGGAGCTACGGATGAGCAGTTCTTC.

CDR3 residues: CASSLPSFQGGTDTQYF. The CDR3 region has the DNA TGTGCCAGCAGCTTACCTTCCTTTCAGGGTGGGACAGATACGCAGTATTTT. The chain carries TRBV7-9 and TRBJ2-3, with D possibly TRBD1 on 5 matching bases. The CDR3 totals 17 residues. V lost 2 bases, J lost 3 bases, and 18 bases lay in between. Germline V lookup: CDR1 SEHNR, CDR2 FQNEAQ (reference sequence).

The genes are TRBV4-1 and TRBJ1-1; TRBD1 aligns across 7 bases. V lost 4 bases and J lost 4; bases outside the gene matches: 3. Germline V gene data show CDR1 as MGHRA and CDR2 as YSYEKL. This CDR3 comprises 13 residues. The CDR3 nucleotides read TGCGCCAGCAGCCCCCAGGGGGGCACTGAAGCTTTCTTT. Protein sequence: CASSPQGGTEAFF.

CDR3 residues: CASSRPDGGNEQYF. Written as DNA, the CDR3 is TGTGCCAGCAGCAGACCGGACGGGGGGAACGAGCAGTACTTC. V and J are TRBV5-4 and TRBJ2-7; 7 bases line up with TRBD2. There are 14 residues in the CDR3. V lost 4 bases, J lost 5 bases, and 9 bases stayed unmatched. Germline V lookup: CDR1 SGHNT, CDR2 YYREEE (reference sequence).

This clone was observed once. This sequence joins TRBV5-5 and TRBJ2-7; D perhaps matches TRBD1 (6 bases). This CDR3 spans 14 amino acids. Germline V gene sequence: CDR1 SGHKS, CDR2 YYEKEE (reference sequence). Trimming removed 2 bases from V and 5 bases from J, with 14 bases in between. The CDR3 region has the DNA TGTGCCAGCAGCTTCTACAGGGTTGTGAACGAGCAGTACTTC. Amino acids: CASSFYRVVNEQYF.

The CDR3 loop is CASSSGKTDTQYF. CDR3 sequence (DNA): TGTGCCAGCAGTAGCGGGAAGACAGATACGCAGTATTTT. The chain uses TRBV14 and TRBJ2-3; 8 nucleotides line up with TRBD2. The germline V gene encodes CDR1 SGHDN and CDR2 FVKESK. With 6 bases clipped from V and 3 bases from J, the junction kept 2 bases outside the gene matches. The CDR3 has 13 residues.

The chain has TRBV10-3 and TRBJ2-2; 9 bases fit TRBD2. The V and J ends lost 8 bases and 5 bases, in that order; junction bases with no gene match: 12. CDR3 length: 16 residues. CDR1 and CDR2 (germline): ENHRY, SYGVKD. Here the CDR3 reads CAIGPDSGGTTGELFF. CDR3 DNA: TGTGCCATCGGGCCAGATAGCGGGGGAACAACCGGGGAGCTGTTTTTT.

The chain is built from TRBV3-1 (or the pseudogene TRBV3-2) and TRBJ1-1; D is possibly TRBD1 (5 bases). The V end was cut by 0 bases, the J end by 1 base, with 15 bases between. This CDR3 region has 17 residues. CDR1 and CDR2 from the germline V gene are LGHDT and YNNKEL (reference sequence). CDR3 amino acids: CASSQEVDRTPNTEAFF. The CDR3 region has the DNA TGTGCCAGCAGCCAAGAGGTCGACAGAACTCCGAACACTGAAGCTTTCTTT.

V usage is TRBV18 and J usage is TRBJ1-2; possibly TRBD1 for D (6 bases). From germline, CDR1 is KGHSH and CDR2 LQKENI. This CDR3 comprises 11 residues. Deletions cut 3 bases from V and 13 bases from J, with 12 bases between. CDR3 sequence reads: CASSPGQSSTF. The CDR3 bases are TGTGCCAGCTCACCGGGACAATCTTCCACCTTC.

Only one count was recorded for this clone. J is TRBJ2-7 and V is TRBV4-1; unclear D gene. CDR1 and CDR2 from the germline V gene are MGHRA and YSYEKL. The length of the CDR3 is 13 residues. V gave up 4 bases and J gave up 2 bases, with 9 bases separating them. This CDR3 is CASSRGGTYEQYF. The CDR3, as DNA: TGCGCCAGCAGCCGCGGTGGAACCTACGAGCAGTACTTC.

The gene calls are TRBV7-3 and TRBJ1-2; the match to TRBD1 covers 9 bases. V dropped 4 bases and J dropped 5; count of bases not matched to a gene: 14. Germline values: CDR1 SGHTA, CDR2 FQGTGA. The CDR3 is 17 amino acids. The CDR3 nucleotides are TGTGCCAGCAGCTCCAGCGGGCCTGGGACAGGGTATTATGGCTACACCTTC. Translation: CASSSSGPGTGYYGYTF. The whole variable domain, remainder taken from reference TRBV7-3 and TRBJ1-2, is GAGVSQTPSNKVTEKGKYVELRCDPISGHTALYWYRQSLGQGPEFLIYFQGTGAADDSGLPNDRFFAVRPEGSVSTLKIQRTERGDSAVYLCASSSSGPGTGYYGYTFGSGTRLTVV.

V is TRBV25-1 and J is TRBJ1-2; D is possibly TRBD1 (5 bases). V lost 5 bases and J 4 bases, leaving 23 bases between the germline ends. Germline CDR1 and CDR2: MGHDK and SYGVNS. The CDR3 loop spans 17 amino acids. The CDR3 coding sequence is TGTGCCAGCAGTCCCGTCGGGGGAGGGATCGACACCTATGGCTACACCTTC. This translates into CASSPVGGGIDTYGYTF.